This TCR beta chain was retrieved from a study of long-term antiretroviral therapy in people with HIV. Inclusion required at least two post-ART and at least one pre-ART PBMC samples. Run at survey level, the immunoSEQ assay was version v3.0. Per-sample TRB depth target: about 40,000-55,000 T-cell genomes. TCRdb keeps only in-frame clones here, not all; method: immunoSEQ multiplex PCR. The sample shows fewer than 20,000 clones, 85% to 90% of them seen only once. As concerns this clone: Its antigen is currently unknown.

Overall study findings and caveats: Clones that expanded before ART (that is, prior to treatment) dominated the repertoire at all time points.

The TCR was taken from a man between 45 and 60 years old with HIV. Sequences were derived from unsorted PBMCs, sampled 4.2 years after starting antiretroviral therapy.

The CDR3 protein is CASSPQGGAAETQYF. The CDR3 DNA is TGCGCCAGCAGCCCCCAGGGGGGCGCAGCAGAGACCCAGTACTTC. The J gene is TRBJ2-5, the V gene TRBV5-1; the D gene is possibly TRBD1 (7 bases). With 4 bases removed from V and 4 bases from J, the gap between germline ends came to 17 bases. In germline, CDR1 is SGHRS, CDR2 YFSETQ. The CDR3 length is 15 residues.